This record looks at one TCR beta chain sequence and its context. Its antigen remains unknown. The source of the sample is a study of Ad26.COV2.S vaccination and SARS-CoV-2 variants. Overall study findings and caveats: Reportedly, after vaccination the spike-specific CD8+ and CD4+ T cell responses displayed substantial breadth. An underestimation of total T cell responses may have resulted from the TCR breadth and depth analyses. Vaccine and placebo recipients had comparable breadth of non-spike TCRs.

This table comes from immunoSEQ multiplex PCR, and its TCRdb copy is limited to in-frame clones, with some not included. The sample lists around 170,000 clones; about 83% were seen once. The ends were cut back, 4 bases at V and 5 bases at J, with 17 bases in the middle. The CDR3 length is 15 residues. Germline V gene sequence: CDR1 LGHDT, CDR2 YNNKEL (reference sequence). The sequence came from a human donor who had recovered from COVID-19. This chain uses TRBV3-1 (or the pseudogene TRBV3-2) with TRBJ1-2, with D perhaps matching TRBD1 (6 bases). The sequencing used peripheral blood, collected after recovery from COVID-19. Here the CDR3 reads CASSPMGGADYGYTF. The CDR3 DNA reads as TGTGCCAGCAGCCCGATGGGGGGGGCCGATTATGGCTACACCTTC.